Following are 8 T cell receptor beta chains from one sample sequenced in a study of identifying expanded T cells in peripheral blood. The repertoire was sequenced with immunoSEQ multiplex PCR; TCRdb's copy has only in-frame clones and lacks some. The sample shows tens of thousands of clones, about 83% of them seen only once. The sample taken for sequencing was blood. These receptors were taken from a person aged 18 to 70 in good health.

The V gene is TRBV5-1, the J gene TRBJ2-7, with TRBD2 matching 7 bases. V lost 0 bases to trimming and J lost 6 bases; unmatched junction nucleotides: 6. Germline assignment: CDR1 SGHRS and CDR2 YFSETQ. This CDR3 has 14 residues. The CDR3 protein is CASSLAVTGGEQYF. CDR3 nucleotides: TGCGCCAGCAGCTTGGCGGTTACGGGGGGCGAGCAGTACTTC.

This clone was observed at least ten times. Other DNA sequences within the sample encode an identical CDR3. V is TRBV6-6 and J is TRBJ2-1, with D unresolved. Germline assignment: CDR1 MNHNY and CDR2 SVGAGI (reference sequence). This CDR3 is 13 amino acids long. The ends were cut back, 8 bases at V and 0 bases at J, with 8 bases in the middle. This chain's CDR3 is CASSRDSYNEQFF. Here the CDR3 DNA reads TGTGCCAGCTCCAGAGACTCCTACAATGAGCAGTTCTTC.

For the CDR3, the DNA is TGCGCCAGCAGCTCAGGACCGGAGGGGATGGAGACTGAAGCTTTCTTT. It specifies CASSSGPEGMETEAFF. The chain recombines TRBV5-1 with TRBJ1-1, with a possible D match to TRBD1 (5 bases). V dropped 3 bases and J dropped 5 bases, with 20 bases sitting between them. The CDR3 is made up of 16 amino acids. Germline assignment: CDR1 SGHRS and CDR2 YFSETQ.

J is TRBJ1-2 and V is TRBV7-2, with D tentatively TRBD1 (5 bases). This CDR3 has 14 residues. The germline V gene has CDR1 SGHTA and CDR2 FQGNSA. V lost 5 bases and J lost 0, with 10 bases in between. The CDR3 loop is CASSPQGANYGYTF. The CDR3 region has the DNA TGTGCCAGCAGCCCGCAGGGAGCTAACTATGGCTACACCTTC.

The V call is TRBV11-3, the J call TRBJ2-7; 10 bases align to TRBD2. The germline V gene encodes CDR1 SGHNT and CDR2 YENEEA. The CDR3 length is 17 residues. V gave up 5 bases and J gave up 6 bases; unmatched junction bases: 16. CDR3 loop: CASSPRPLAGVLGEQYV. The CDR3 region has the DNA TGTGCCAGCAGCCCCCGTCCCCTAGCGGGGGTGTTGGGCGAGCAGTACGTC.

The chain links TRBV4-2 to TRBJ1-2; 9 bases are shared with TRBD1. Looked up from germline, CDR1 is LGHNA and CDR2 is YNFKEQ. V gave up 4 bases and J gave up 4 bases; unmatched junction bases: 7. This CDR3 is 15 amino acids long. The CDR3 region is CASSPGTGRGYGYTF. CDR3 in DNA: TGTGCCAGCAGCCCCGGGACAGGGAGGGGCTATGGCTACACCTTC.

The chain has TRBV5-1 and TRBJ2-2; 8 bases match TRBD1. Germline assignment: CDR1 SGHRS and CDR2 YFSETQ. The CDR3 is 17 amino acids. V was clipped by 0 bases and J by 4 bases; unmatched bases: 8. CDR3 sequence (DNA): TGCGCCAGCAGCTTGGCCGGCGGGACAGGAGGCACCGGGGAGCTGTTTTTT. This encodes CASSLAGGTGGTGELFF.

This sequence joins TRBV21-1 and TRBJ2-4; TRBD2 is the table's D call, not checked against the DNA. TRBV21-1 is a documented pseudogene. The CDR3 is 18 amino acids. The CDR3 sequence is CASSKELGRGADKNIQYF. The CDR3 region has the DNA TGTGCCAGCAGCAAAGAATTGGGGCGGGGAGCGGACAAAAACATTCAGTACTTC.